This TCR beta chain was recorded in a study of identical twins. Remarks on this clonotype: Its antigen remains unknown.

General observations from the study: Invariant populations such as MAIT and iNKT cells could partly muddle zero-insertion analyses. Conclusions were based on cross-sectional statistical analysis, without following the same donors.

Unique molecular identifiers were present on cDNA, and template switching added a universal primer site. TCRdb re-analysed the 5' RACE reads in MiXCR, keeping a single row per CDR3 protein. This table holds around 340,000 distinct CDR3 sequences, 12% found once. The CDR3 covers 12 residues. Trimming stripped 5 bases from V and 8 bases from J, with 10 bases between. CDR1 is LNHNV, CDR2 YYDKDF, per germline (reference sequence). The sample also formed part of further work on yellow fever vaccine responses in identical twins.

The receptor was derived from a woman between 18 and 30 years old in good health. Sequenced sample: CD8+ T cells sorted from blood. This chain links TRBV15 with TRBJ2-1; D may be TRBD2 (6 bases). CDR3 in DNA: TGTGCCACCAGCGCGGGGCAAGATGAGCAGTTCTTC. Protein sequence: CATSAGQDEQFF.